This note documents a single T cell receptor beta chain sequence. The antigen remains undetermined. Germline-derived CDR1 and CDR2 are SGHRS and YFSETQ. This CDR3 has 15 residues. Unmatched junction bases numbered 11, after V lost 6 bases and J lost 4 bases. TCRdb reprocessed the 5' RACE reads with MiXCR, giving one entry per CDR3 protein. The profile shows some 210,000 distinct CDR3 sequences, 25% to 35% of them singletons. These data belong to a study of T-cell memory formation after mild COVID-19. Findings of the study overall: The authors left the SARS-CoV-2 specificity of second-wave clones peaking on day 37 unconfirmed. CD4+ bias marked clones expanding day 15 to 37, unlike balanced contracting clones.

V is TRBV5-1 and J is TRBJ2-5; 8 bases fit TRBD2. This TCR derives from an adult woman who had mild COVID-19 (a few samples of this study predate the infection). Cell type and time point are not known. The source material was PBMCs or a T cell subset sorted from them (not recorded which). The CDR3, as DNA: TGCGCCAGCACCCGTGGAGCGGGGGCAGGAGAGACCCAGTACTTC. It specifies CASTRGAGAGETQYF. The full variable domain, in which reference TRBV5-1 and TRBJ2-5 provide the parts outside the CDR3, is KAGVTQTPRYLIKTRGQQVTLSCSPISGHRSVSWYQQTPGQGLQFLFEYFSETQRNKGNFPGRFSGRQFSNSRSEMNVSTLELGDSALYLCASTRGAGAGETQYFGPGTRLLVL.